This T cell receptor beta chain came from a study of T-cell reconstitution after alpha-beta-depleted transplantation in children. Study-level results: One year after transplant, T-cell counts and diversity came mostly from newly produced T cells. At day 60, the high TCRbeta diversity found in some patients originated from recipient T cells and thymic progenitors that had survived. Approximately two months post-transplant, alpha-beta T cells reportedly originated from several hundred expanded graft clones.

Germline V gene sequence: CDR1 LNHNV, CDR2 YYDKDF (reference sequence). The CDR3 runs to 15 residues. V lost 0 bases and J 0 bases, leaving 8 bases between the germline ends. Library preparation (for TCRbeta) was performed with unique molecular identifiers. TCRdb fed the PCR reads into MiXCR, producing one record per CDR3 protein. In the table there are some 300,000 distinct CDR3 sequences, 7.5% to 9% of which are singletons. This clonotype occurred many times. Its antigen is as yet unknown. The sequence derives from a female patient between 2 and 15 years old who had a stem cell transplant for Fanconi anemia, so the T cells may come from the graft donor. The chain has TRBV15 and TRBJ1-2; D call uncertain. Sequencing used peripheral blood, obtained 360 days after TCRalphabeta/CD19-depleted stem cell transplant. CDR3: CATSREGRANYGYTF. The CDR3 DNA reads TGTGCCACCAGCAGAGAGGGGAGGGCTAACTATGGCTACACCTTC.